The present TCR beta chain was sequenced within a study of cytomegalovirus exposure and HLA in healthy donors. Broader study findings: Confirmation was obtained in vitro that a few CMV-associated chains are specific for CMV antigens. The study labeled 150 to 200 TCR beta chains cytomegalovirus-associated.

Assay used: immunoSEQ multiplex PCR; TCRdb lists only in-frame clones, some missing. Found here are some 90,000 clones, 87% of them singletons; the top ten hold around 6%. Trimming removed 5 bases from V and 0 bases from J, with 7 bases in between. CDR3 length: 13 residues. Germline-derived CDR1 and CDR2 are SEHNR and FQNEAQ (reference sequence). Regarding this clone: Its antigen is undetermined.

Sequenced sample: PBMCs. This chain connects TRBV7-9 to TRBJ1-1, with D hard to call. This sequence was found in a young man in good health and CMV-seropositive. CDR3 loop: CASSPYLNTEAFF. The CDR3 DNA follows: TGTGCCAGCAGCCCCTATTTGAACACTGAAGCTTTCTTT.